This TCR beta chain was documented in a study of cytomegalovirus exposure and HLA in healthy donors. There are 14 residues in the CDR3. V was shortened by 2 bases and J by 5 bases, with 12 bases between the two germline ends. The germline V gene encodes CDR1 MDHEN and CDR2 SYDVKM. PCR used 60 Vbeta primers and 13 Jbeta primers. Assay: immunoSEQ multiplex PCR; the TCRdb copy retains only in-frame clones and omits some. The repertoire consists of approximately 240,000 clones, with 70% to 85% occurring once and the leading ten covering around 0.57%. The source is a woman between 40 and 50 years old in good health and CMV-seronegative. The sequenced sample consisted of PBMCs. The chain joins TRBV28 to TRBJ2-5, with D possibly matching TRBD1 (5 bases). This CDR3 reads CASSLIGARETQYF. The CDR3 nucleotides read TGTGCCAGCAGTTTAATAGGGGCTAGGGAGACCCAGTACTTC.